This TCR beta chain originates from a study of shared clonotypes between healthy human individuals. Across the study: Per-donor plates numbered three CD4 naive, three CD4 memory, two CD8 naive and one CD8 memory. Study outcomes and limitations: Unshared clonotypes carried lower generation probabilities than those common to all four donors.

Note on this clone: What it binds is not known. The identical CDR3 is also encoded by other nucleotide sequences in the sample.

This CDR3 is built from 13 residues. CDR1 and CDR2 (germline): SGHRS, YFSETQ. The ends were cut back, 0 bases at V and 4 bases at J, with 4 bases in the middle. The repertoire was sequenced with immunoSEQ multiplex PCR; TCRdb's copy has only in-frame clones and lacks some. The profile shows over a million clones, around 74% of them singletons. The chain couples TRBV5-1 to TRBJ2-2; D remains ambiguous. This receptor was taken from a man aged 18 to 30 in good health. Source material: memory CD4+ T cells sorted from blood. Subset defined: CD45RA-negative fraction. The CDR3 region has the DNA TGCGCCAGCAGCTTGGACAGCACCGGGGAGCTGTTTTTT. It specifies CASSLDSTGELFF.